The 14 T cell receptor beta chains listed next were all sequenced from one sample in a study of blood T cell repertoires in COVID-19. Measured with immunoSEQ multiplex PCR; TCRdb has only the in-frame clones, and not every one. The profile shows around 240,000 clones, around 83% of them singletons. Sequences were obtained from peripheral blood. The receptors come from a woman aged 45-65 years with acute or convalescent COVID-19.

V and J are TRBV27 and TRBJ2-7; 7 nucleotides agree with TRBD1. The CDR3 spans 14 residues. CDR1 is MNHEY, CDR2 SMNVEV, per germline (reference sequence). The junction had 6 bases not matched to a gene; V was cut back by 3 bases and J by 4 bases. CDR3 DNA sequence: TGTGCCAGCAGTTTTTGGGGACAGCCATACGAGCAGTACTTC. Translated, it gives CASSFWGQPYEQYF.

V usage is TRBV7-9 and J usage is TRBJ1-2; unclear D gene. Germline CDR1 reads SEHNR; CDR2 reads FQNEAQ (reference sequence). V dropped 5 bases and J dropped 7 bases, with 17 bases sitting between them. The CDR3 is 14 residues long. This CDR3 reads CASSALTGSGGYTF. CDR3 bases: TGTGCCAGCAGCGCCTTAACGGGGTCTGGTGGCTACACCTTC.

The rearrangement joins TRBV5-5 to TRBJ2-3, with D perhaps matching TRBD1 (6 bases). Germline loops: CDR1 SGHKS, CDR2 YYEKEE (reference sequence). This CDR3 region has 14 residues. V lost 4 bases to trimming and J lost 4 bases, with 13 bases between them. The CDR3 sequence is CASSGTLGPDTQYF. As DNA, the CDR3 is TGTGCCAGCAGCGGGACACTAGGACCAGATACGCAGTATTTT.

The genes are TRBV2 and TRBJ2-7; unclear D gene. Germline assignment: CDR1 SNHLY and CDR2 FYNNEI. The CDR3 spans 11 residues. V lost 9 bases to trimming and J lost 6 bases, with 12 bases between them. CDR3 amino acids: CASTDFAEQYF. The CDR3 DNA sequence: TGTGCCAGTACTGATTTCGCCGAGCAGTACTTC.

V gene TRBV19 combines with J gene TRBJ1-5; a weak D match, TRBD1 (5 bases). Germline V gene lookup returns CDR1 LNHDA and CDR2 SQIVND (reference sequence). This CDR3 is built from 15 residues. V was clipped by 1 base and J by 4 bases, with 11 bases between them. The DNA of the CDR3 is TGTGCCAGTAGTATAGGGGGCAGGTTGAATCAGCCCCAGCATTTT. Protein product: CASSIGGRLNQPQHF.

The V gene is TRBV3-1 (or the pseudogene TRBV3-2), the J gene TRBJ2-5, with D perhaps TRBD1 (5 bases). CDR1 is LGHDT and CDR2 is YNNKEL in the germline V gene (reference sequence). V shed 0 bases and J shed 5 bases, with 13 bases lying between them. This CDR3 comprises 15 residues. The CDR3 coding sequence is TGTGCCAGCAGCCAAGAGGCAGGGTTGGAGGAGACCCAGTACTTC. Protein sequence: CASSQEAGLEETQYF.

This chain joins TRBV7-2 and TRBJ1-6; 8 bases map to TRBD1. The CDR3 totals 15 residues. J lost 10 bases, V lost 0 bases, and 5 bases had no gene match. Germline values: CDR1 SGHTA, CDR2 FQGNSA. CDR3 DNA: TGTGCCAGCAGCTTAGCTGTCAGGGGGCAGTCACCCCTCCACTTT. Its protein is CASSLAVRGQSPLHF.

This chain links TRBV3-1 (or the pseudogene TRBV3-2) with TRBJ2-4; 8 bases match TRBD1. V gave up 4 bases and J gave up 2 bases; unmatched junction bases: 13. The CDR3 consists of 18 residues. Germline V CDR1 and CDR2: LGHDT, YNNKEL (reference sequence). The CDR3 loop reads CASSRGRQGPYTKNIQYF. DNA for the CDR3: TGTGCCAGCAGCCGGGGAAGACAGGGGCCTTATACCAAAAACATTCAGTACTTC.

The V gene is TRBV5-1, the J gene TRBJ2-2; perhaps TRBD1 as D (6 bases). The V gene's germline CDR1 is SGHRS and CDR2 YFSETQ. With 0 bases removed from V and 6 bases from J, the gap between germline ends came to 15 bases. This CDR3 region has 16 residues. CDR3 residues: CASSLGQGMRAGELFF. CDR3 sequence (DNA): TGCGCCAGCAGCTTGGGCCAGGGGATGAGAGCCGGGGAGCTGTTTTTT. The full variable domain, in which reference TRBV5-1 and TRBJ2-2 provide the parts outside the CDR3, is KAGVTQTPRYLIKTRGQQVTLSCSPISGHRSVSWYQQTPGQGLQFLFEYFSETQRNKGNFPGRFSGRQFSNSRSEMNVSTLELGDSALYLCASSLGQGMRAGELFFGEGSRLTVL.

V and J are TRBV2 and TRBJ2-2; 8 bases align to TRBD1. The germline V gene encodes CDR1 SNHLY and CDR2 FYNNEI. Trimming removed 5 bases from V and 4 bases from J; junction bases left unmatched: 3. This CDR3 is 14 amino acids long. The CDR3 reads CASSQGAGTGELFF. CDR3 coding DNA: TGTGCCAGCAGTCAGGGGGCCGGCACCGGGGAGCTGTTTTTT.

Of note for this clone: The same CDR3 can be traced to other DNA sequences in this sample. The V call is TRBV5-1, the J call TRBJ2-2; possible D gene TRBD2, 7 bases. The CDR3 extends over 15 amino acids. V was shortened by 0 bases and J by 4 bases, with 10 bases between the two germline ends. Per germline, CDR1 SGHRS and CDR2 YFSETQ. DNA of the CDR3: TGCGCCAGCAGCTTGGAGGGGGGGCGCACCGGGGAGCTGTTTTTT. It translates to CASSLEGGRTGELFF.

J is TRBJ2-7 and V is TRBV2; 7 positions agree with TRBD1. The CDR3 is made up of 12 amino acids. Germline CDR1 SNHLY, CDR2 FYNNEI. With V trimmed by 6 bases and J by 3 bases, 2 bases remained unmatched. The CDR3 DNA follows: TGTGCCAGCAGGGGACAGAACTACGAGCAGTACTTC. Translated: CASRGQNYEQYF.

The chain combines TRBV29-1 with TRBJ1-4; 7 nucleotides line up with TRBD1. The CDR3 covers 14 residues. Per the germline V gene, CDR1 is SQVTM and CDR2 is ANQGSEA. V shed 6 bases, J shed 8 bases, and the junction held 12 bases outside the gene matches. CDR3 bases: TGCAGCGTCCCAGGGGGGCCTTTCCCGGAAAAACTGTTTTTT. It codes for CSVPGGPFPEKLFF. The variable domain in full, with the rest retrieved from reference TRBV29-1 and TRBJ1-4, is SAVISQKPSRDICQRGTSLTIQCQVDSQVTMMFWYRQQPGQSLTLIATANQGSEATYESGFVIDKFPISRPNLTFSTLTVSNMSPEDSSIYLCSVPGGPFPEKLFFGSGTQLSVL.

This chain uses TRBV27 with TRBJ2-1, with D tentatively TRBD1 (7 bases). The CDR3 runs 13 residues. V lost 7 bases and J lost 6, with 13 bases in between. Germline V gene lookup returns CDR1 MNHEY and CDR2 SMNVEV (reference sequence). CDR3 sequence reads: CASTSGGINEQFF. The CDR3 DNA sequence: TGTGCCAGCACCTCAGGGGGGATCAATGAGCAGTTCTTC.